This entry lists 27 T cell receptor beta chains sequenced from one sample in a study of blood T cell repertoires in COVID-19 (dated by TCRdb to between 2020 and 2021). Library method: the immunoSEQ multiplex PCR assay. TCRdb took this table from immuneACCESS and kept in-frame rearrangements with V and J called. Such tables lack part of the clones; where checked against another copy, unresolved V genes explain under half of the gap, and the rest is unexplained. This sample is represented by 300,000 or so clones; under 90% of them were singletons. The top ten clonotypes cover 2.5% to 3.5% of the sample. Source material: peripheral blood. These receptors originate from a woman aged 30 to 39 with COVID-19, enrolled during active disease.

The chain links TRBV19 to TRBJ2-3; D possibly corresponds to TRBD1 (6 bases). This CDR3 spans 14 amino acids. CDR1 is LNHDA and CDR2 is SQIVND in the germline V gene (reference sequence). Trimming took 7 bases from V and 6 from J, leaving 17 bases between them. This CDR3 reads CASTRRGLMDTQYF. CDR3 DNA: TGTGCCAGTACCCGAAGGGGGTTAATGGATACGCAGTATTTT.

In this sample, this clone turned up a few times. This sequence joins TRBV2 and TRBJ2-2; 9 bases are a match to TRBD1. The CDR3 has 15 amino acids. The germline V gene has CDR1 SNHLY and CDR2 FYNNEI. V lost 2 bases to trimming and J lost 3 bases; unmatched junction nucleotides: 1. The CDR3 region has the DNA TGTGCCAGCAGTGAAACAGGGGGCTACACCGGGGAGCTGTTTTTT. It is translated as CASSETGGYTGELFF.

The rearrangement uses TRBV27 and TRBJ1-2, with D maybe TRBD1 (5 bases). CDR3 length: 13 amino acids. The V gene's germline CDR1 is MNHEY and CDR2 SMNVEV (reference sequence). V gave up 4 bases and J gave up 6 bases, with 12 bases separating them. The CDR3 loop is CASSYTRQNGYTF. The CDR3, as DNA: TGTGCCAGCAGTTATACACGACAGAATGGCTACACCTTC.

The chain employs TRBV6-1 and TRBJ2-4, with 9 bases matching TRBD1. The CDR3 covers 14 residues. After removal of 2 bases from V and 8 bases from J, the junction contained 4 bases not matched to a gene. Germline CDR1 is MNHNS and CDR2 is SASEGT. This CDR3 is CASSETGGRDIQYF. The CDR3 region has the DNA TGTGCCAGCAGTGAAACAGGGGGCAGGGACATTCAGTACTTC.

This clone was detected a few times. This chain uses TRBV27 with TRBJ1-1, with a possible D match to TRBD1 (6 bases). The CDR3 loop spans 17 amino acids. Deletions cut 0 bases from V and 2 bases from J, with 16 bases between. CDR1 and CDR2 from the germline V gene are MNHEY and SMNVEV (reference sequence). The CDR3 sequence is CASSLSAPGGPNTEAFF. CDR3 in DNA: TGTGCCAGCAGTTTATCGGCTCCGGGGGGCCCCAACACTGAAGCTTTCTTT.

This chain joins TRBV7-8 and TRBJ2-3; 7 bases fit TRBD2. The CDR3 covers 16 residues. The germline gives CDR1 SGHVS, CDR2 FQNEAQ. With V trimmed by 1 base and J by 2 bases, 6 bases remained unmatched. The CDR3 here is CASSLEVAGVTDTQYF. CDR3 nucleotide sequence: TGTGCCAGCAGCTTAGAGGTAGCGGGTGTCACAGATACGCAGTATTTT.

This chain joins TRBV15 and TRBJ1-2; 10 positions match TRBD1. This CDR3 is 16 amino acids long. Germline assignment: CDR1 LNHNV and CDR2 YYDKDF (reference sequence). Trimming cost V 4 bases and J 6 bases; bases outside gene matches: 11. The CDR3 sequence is CATSKNPTGGPDGYTF. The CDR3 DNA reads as TGTGCCACCAGCAAGAACCCGACAGGGGGCCCGGATGGCTACACCTTC.

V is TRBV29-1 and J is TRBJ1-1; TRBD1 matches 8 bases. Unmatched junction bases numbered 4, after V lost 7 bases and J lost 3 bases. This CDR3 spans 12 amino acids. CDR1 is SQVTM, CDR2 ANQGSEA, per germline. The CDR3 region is CSGQGLDTEAFF. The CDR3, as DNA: TGCAGCGGACAGGGGCTCGACACTGAAGCTTTCTTT. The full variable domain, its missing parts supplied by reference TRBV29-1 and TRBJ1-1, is SAVISQKPSRDICQRGTSLTIQCQVDSQVTMMFWYRQQPGQSLTLIATANQGSEATYESGFVIDKFPISRPNLTFSTLTVSNMSPEDSSIYLCSGQGLDTEAFFGQGTRLTVV.

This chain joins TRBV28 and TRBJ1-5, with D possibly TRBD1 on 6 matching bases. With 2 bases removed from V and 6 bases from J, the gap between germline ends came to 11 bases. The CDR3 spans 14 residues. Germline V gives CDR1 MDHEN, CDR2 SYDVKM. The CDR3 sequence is CASSLRQVSQPQHF. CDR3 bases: TGTGCCAGCAGTTTAAGACAGGTCAGTCAGCCCCAGCATTTT. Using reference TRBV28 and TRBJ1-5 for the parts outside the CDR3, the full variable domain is DVKVTQSSRYLVKRTGEKVFLECVQDMDHENMFWYRQDPGLGLRLIYFSYDVKMKEKGDIPEGYSVSREKKERFSLILESASTNQTSMYLCASSLRQVSQPQHFGDGTRLSIL.

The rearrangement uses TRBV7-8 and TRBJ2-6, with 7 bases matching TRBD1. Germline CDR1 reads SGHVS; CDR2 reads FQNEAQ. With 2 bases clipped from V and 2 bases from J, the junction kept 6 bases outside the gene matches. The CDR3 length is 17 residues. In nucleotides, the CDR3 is TGTGCCAGCAGCTTAAGACAGGGACCGACTGGGGCCAACGTCCTGACTTTC. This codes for CASSLRQGPTGANVLTF.

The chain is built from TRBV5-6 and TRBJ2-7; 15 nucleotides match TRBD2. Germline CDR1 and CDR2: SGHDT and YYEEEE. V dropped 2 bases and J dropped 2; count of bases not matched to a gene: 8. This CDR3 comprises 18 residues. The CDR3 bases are TGTGCCAGCAGCTTTCCGGGACTAGCGGGAGGCCACACCTACGAGCAGTACTTC. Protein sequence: CASSFPGLAGGHTYEQYF.

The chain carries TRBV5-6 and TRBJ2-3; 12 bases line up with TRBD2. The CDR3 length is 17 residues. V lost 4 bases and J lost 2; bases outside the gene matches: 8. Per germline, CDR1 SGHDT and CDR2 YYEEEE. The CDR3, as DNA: TGTGCCAGCAGCCCCCTGACTAGCGGGAGACTCACAGATACGCAGTATTTT. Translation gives CASSPLTSGRLTDTQYF.

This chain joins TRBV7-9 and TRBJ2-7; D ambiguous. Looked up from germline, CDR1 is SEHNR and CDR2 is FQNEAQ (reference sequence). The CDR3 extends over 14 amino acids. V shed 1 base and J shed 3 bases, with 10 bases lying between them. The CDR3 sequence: CASSLESGNYEQYF. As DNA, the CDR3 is TGTGCCAGCAGCTTAGAGTCAGGCAACTACGAGCAGTACTTC. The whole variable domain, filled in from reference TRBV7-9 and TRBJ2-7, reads DTGVSQNPRHKITKRGQNVTFRCDPISEHNRLYWYRQTLGQGPEFLTYFQNEAQLEKSRLLSDRFSAERPKGSFSTLEIQRTEQGDSAMYLCASSLESGNYEQYFGPGTRLTVT.

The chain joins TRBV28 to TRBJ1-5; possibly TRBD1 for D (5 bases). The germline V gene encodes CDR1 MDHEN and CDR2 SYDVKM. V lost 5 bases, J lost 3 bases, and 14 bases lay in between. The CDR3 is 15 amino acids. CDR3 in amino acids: CASSPAGPINQPQHF. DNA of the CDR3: TGTGCCAGCAGTCCGGCAGGGCCCATCAATCAGCCCCAGCATTTT.

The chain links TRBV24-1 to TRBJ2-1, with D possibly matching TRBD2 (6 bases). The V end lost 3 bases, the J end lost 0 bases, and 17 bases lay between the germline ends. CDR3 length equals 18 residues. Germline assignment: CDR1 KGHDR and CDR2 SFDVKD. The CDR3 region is CATSDPLGSGSSYNEQFF. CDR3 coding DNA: TGTGCCACCAGTGATCCCCTGGGTAGCGGCAGCTCCTACAATGAGCAGTTCTTC.

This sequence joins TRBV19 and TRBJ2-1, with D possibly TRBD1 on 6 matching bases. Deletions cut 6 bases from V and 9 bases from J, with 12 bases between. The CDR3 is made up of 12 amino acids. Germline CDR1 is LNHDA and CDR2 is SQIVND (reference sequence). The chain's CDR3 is CASSTMGAEQFF. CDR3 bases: TGTGCCAGTAGCACCATGGGGGCTGAGCAGTTCTTC.

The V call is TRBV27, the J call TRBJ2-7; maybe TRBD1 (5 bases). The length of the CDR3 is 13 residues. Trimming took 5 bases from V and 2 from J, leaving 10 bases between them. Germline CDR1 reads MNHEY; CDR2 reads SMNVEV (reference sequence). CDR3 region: CASSAGRTYEQYF. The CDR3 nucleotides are TGTGCCAGCAGTGCAGGGCGCACCTACGAGCAGTACTTC.

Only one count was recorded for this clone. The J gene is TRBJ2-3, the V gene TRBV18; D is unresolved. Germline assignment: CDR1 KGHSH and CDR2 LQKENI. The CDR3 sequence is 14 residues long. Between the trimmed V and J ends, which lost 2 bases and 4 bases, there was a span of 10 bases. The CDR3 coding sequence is TGTGCCAGCTCACCAAAGGTTGGGCCAGATACGCAGTATTTT. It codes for CASSPKVGPDTQYF.

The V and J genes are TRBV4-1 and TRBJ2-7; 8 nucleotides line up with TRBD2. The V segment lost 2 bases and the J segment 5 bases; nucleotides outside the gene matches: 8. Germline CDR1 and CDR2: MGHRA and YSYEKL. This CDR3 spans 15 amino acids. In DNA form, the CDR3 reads TGCGCCAGCAGCCAATTGAGCGGGAGTCTCGACGAGCAGTACTTC. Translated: CASSQLSGSLDEQYF.

The CDR3 sequence is CSVARDTEAFF. In nucleotides, the CDR3 is TGCAGCGTTGCCAGGGACACTGAAGCTTTCTTT. The chain combines TRBV29-1 with TRBJ1-1; possibly TRBD1 for D (5 bases). The CDR3 spans 11 residues. From germline, CDR1 is SQVTM and CDR2 ANQGSEA. The V and J ends lost 4 bases and 3 bases respectively, with 6 bases between them. Full variable domain (missing parts from reference TRBV29-1 and TRBJ1-1): SAVISQKPSRDICQRGTSLTIQCQVDSQVTMMFWYRQQPGQSLTLIATANQGSEATYESGFVIDKFPISRPNLTFSTLTVSNMSPEDSSIYLCSVARDTEAFFGQGTRLTVV.

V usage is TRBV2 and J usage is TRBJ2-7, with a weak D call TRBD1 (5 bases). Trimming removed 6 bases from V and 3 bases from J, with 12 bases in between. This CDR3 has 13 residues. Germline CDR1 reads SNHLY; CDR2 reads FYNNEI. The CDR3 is CASSGAGIYEQYF. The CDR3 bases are TGTGCCAGCAGCGGCGCAGGGATCTACGAGCAGTACTTC.

The CDR3 bases are TGTGCCTGGGGACAGGGGAAGGACACTGAAGCTTTCTTT. Encoded protein: CAWGQGKDTEAFF. The chain couples TRBV30 to TRBJ1-1, with TRBD1 identical over 9 bases. The junction had 4 bases not matched to a gene; V was cut back by 5 bases and J by 3 bases. CDR1 GTSNPN and CDR2 SVGIG come from the germline V gene (reference sequence). This CDR3 is 13 amino acids long.

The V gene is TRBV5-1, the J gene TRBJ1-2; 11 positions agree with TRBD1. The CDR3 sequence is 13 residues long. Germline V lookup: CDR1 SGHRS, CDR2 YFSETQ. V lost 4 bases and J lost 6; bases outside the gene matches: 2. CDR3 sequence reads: CASSPDRGHGYTF. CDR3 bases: TGCGCCAGCAGCCCGGACAGGGGGCATGGCTACACCTTC.

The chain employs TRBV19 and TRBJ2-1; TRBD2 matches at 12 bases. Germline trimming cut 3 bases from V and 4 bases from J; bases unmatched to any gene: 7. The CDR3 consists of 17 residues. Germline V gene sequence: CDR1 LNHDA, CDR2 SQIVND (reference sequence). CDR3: CASSMIGTSGFYNEQFF. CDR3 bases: TGTGCCAGTAGTATGATAGGGACTAGCGGGTTTTACAATGAGCAGTTCTTC.

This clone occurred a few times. This CDR3 reads CASSTGKNQPQHF. The CDR3 DNA is TGTGCCAGTTCGACAGGCAAGAATCAGCCCCAGCATTTT. The V gene is TRBV27, the J gene TRBJ1-5, with TRBD1 as a possible D gene (6 bases). The germline CDR1 and CDR2 sequences are MNHEY and SMNVEV (reference sequence). The CDR3 runs to 13 residues. The V end was cut by 9 bases, the J end by 4 bases, with 13 bases between.

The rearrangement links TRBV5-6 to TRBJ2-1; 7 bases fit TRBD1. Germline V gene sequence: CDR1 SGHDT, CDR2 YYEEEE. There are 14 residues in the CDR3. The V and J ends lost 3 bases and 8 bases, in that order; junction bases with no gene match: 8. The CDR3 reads CASSSTDRIYEQFF. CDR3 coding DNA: TGTGCCAGCAGCTCGACGGACAGGATCTATGAGCAGTTCTTC. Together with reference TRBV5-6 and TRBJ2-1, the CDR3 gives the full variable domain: DAGVTQSPTHLIKTRGQQVTLRCSPKSGHDTVSWYQQALGQGPQFIFQYYEEEERQRGNFPDRFSGHQFPNYSSELNVNALLLGDSALYLCASSSTDRIYEQFFGPGTRLTVL.

CDR3 bases: TGTGCCAGTAGCCGTTCAGGGAACGTGGGTTACAATGAGCAGTTCTTC. This sequence encodes CASSRSGNVGYNEQFF. This chain connects TRBV19 to TRBJ2-1; D possibly corresponds to TRBD1 (5 bases). The germline CDR1 and CDR2 sequences are LNHDA and SQIVND (reference sequence). Trimming took 6 bases from V and 4 from J, leaving 19 bases between them. There are 16 residues in the CDR3.